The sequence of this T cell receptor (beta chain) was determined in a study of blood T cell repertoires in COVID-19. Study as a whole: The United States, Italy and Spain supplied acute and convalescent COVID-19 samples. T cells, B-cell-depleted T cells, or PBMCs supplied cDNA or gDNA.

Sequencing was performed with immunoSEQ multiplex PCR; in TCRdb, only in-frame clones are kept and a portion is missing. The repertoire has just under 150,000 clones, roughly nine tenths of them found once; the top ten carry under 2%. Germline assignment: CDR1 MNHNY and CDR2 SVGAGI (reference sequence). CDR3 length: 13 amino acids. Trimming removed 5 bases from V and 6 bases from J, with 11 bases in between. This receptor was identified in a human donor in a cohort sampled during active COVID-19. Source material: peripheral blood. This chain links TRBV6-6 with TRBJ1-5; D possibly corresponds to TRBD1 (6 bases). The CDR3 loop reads CASSEGGVQPQHF. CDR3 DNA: TGTGCCAGCAGTGAGGGGGGGGTTCAGCCCCAGCATTTT.